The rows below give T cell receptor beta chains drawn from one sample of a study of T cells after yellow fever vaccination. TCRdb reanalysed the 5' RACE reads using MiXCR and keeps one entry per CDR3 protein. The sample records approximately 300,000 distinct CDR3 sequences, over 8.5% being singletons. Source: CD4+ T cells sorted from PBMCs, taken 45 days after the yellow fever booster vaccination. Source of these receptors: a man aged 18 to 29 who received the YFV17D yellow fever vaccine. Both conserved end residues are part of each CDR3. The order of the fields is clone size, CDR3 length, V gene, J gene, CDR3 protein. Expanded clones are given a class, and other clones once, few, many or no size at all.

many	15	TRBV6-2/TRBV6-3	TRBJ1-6	CASSYLRDRQSPLHF
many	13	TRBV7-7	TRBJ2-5	CASSQDARETQYF
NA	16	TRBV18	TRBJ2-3	CASSPPAGDGTDTQYF
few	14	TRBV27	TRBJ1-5	CASSTGGINQPQHF
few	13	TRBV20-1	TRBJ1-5	CSAREGRGQPQHF
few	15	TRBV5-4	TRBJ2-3	CASSFPGISADTQYF
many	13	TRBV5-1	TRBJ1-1	CASSFQMNTEAFF
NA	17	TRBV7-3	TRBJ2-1	CASSLIGTSGGKNEQFF
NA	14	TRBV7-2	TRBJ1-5	CASSLVADGSPQHF
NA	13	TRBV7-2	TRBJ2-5	CASSVQGVETQYF
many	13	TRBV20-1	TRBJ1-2	CSATLETGDGYTF
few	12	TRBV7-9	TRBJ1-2	CASSGQAYGYTF
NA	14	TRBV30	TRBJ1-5	CAWSDRQSNQPQHF
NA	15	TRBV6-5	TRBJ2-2	CASSRGQLRTGELFF
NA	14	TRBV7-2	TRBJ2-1	CASSRTSSEVRQFF
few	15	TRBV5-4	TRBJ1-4	CASSLGGTGREKLFF
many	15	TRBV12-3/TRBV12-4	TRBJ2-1	CASTLDRGRGNEQFF
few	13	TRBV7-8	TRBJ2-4	CASRGYAKNIQYF
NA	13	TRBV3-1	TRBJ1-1	CASSQDMDRGAFF
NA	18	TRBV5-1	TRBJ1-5	CARGTGETTVASNQPQHF
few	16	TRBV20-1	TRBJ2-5	CSANVRGQGRQETQYF
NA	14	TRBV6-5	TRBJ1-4	CASRGTVFGEKLFF
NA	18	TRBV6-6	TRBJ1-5	CASSYLTGGRRSNQPQHF
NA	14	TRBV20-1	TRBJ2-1	CSASPGGLAGISLF
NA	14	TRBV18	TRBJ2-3	CASSPLLSTDTQYF
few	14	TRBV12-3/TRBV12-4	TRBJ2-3	CASSFSSPTDTQYF
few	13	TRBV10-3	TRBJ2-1	CAISVHPKNEQFF
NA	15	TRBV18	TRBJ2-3	CASSPPASGVNTQYF
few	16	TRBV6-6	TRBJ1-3	CASSWGSPSSGNTIYF
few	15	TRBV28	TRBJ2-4	CASSPGTRAKNIQYF
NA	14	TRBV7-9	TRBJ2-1	CASNPGALYNEQFF
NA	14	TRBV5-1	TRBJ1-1	CASSRGGQNTEAFF
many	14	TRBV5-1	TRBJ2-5	CASSPGPTWETQYF
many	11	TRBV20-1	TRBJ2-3	CSASRSDTQYF
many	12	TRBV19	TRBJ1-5	CASSKQYQPQHF
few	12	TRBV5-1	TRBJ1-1	CASAKGGTEAFF
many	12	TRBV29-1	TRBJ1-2	CSVQPGGRGYTF
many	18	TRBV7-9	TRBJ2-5	CASSSKASVGQGDETQYF
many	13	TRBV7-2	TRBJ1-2	CASSLAQGHGYTF
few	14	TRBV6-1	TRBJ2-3	CASARDRNTDTQYF
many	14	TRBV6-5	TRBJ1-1	CASSEGVQATEAFF
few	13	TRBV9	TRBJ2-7	CASSGGTINEQYF
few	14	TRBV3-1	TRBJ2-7	CASSLTGGTYEQYF
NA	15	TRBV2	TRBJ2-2	CASTSGLQNTGELFF